The TCR beta chain under discussion was sequenced for a study of molecular identifiers for immune sequencing clone quantification. Points from the study as a whole: Effector cells had over 98% of their molecules in clones above 20 RNA copies, while naive cells had under 1%.

As for this clonotype: What it recognizes is unknown.

The CDR3 covers 13 residues. V was trimmed by 4 bases and J by 3 bases, leaving 9 bases between them. CDR1 MNHEY and CDR2 SMNVEV come from the germline V gene (reference sequence). TCRdb re-analysed the PCR reads in MiXCR, keeping a single row per CDR3 protein. This sample yields hundreds of thousands of distinct CDR3 sequences, of which less than 30% are seen a single time; about 0.81% belongs to the top ten. V is TRBV27 and J is TRBJ1-1, with D uncertain. Sequenced input: naive CD8+ T cells from blood, with Jurkat cell RNA spiked in. The subset here: FACS-sorted CD8+CD4-CCR7+CD45RA+ naive T cells. This TCR was sampled from a human donor in good health. Some libraries in this study had Jurkat cell RNA spiked in. The CDR3 DNA sequence: TGTGCCAGCAGTTCATATACGCACACTGAAGCTTTCTTT. Its protein is CASSSYTHTEAFF.